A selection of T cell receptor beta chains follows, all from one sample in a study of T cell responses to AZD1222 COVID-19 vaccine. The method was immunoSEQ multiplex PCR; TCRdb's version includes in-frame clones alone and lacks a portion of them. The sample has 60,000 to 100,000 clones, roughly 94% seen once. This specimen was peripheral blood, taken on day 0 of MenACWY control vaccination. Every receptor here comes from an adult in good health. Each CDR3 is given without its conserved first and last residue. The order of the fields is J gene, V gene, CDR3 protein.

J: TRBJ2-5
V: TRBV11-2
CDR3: ASSLALRETRAQY

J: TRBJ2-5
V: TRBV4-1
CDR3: ASSQDYNDPISIRETQY

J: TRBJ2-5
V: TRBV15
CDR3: ATSRGLAGQETQY

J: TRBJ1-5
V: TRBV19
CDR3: ASTGGVSGNQPQH

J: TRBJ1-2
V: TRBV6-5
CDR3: ASSPNTGSYGYT

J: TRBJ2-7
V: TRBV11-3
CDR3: ASSFTTPPWGYLSYEQY

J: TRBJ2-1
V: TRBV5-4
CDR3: AGSLEGPRYNEQF

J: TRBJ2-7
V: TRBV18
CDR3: ASSPGRTSGTYEQY

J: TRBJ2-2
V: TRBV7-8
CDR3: ASSLDGGQITGELF

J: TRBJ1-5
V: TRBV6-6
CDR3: ASSYETGGSQPQH

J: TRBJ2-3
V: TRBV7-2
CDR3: ASREFIADTQY

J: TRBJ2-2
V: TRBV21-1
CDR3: ASSKPGQGNTGELF

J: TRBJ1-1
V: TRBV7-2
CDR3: ASSWIGADTFGDTEAF

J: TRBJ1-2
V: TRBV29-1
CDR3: SVEGGGGGYT

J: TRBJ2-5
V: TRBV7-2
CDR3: ASSLDGKGGETQY

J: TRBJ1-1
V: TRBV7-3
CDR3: ASSPIGAGEAF

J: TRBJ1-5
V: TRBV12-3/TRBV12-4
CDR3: ASSLSGNQPQH

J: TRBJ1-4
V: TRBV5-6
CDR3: ASSLIGAGFLNEKLF

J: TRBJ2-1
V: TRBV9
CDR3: ASSDISSSYNEQF

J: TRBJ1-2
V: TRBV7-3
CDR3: ASSQTGGPGGYT

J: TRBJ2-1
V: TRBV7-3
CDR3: ASSAVAGSSYNEQF

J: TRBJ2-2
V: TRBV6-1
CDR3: ASSDEGAGTGELF

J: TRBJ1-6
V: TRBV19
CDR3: ASSIIKGTGENSPLH

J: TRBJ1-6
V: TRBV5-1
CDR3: ASSLVGRSRDSPLH

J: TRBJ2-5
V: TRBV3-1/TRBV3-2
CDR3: ASRTSTGLY

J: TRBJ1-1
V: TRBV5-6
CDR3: ASSLGRTEAF

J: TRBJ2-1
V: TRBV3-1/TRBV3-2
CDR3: ASSREGTYYNEQF

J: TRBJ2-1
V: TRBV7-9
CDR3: ASSPGRAEQF

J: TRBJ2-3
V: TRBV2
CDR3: ASSVGGGADTQY

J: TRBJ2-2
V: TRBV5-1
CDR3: ASQGRQREKNTGELF

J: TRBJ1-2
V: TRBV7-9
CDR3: ASSFGQGVSLDGYT

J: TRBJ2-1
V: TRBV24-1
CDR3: ATSDFTRGDEQF

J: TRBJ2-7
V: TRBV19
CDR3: ASSIGTAAYEQY

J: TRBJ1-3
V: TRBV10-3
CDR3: AISEGGSGNTIY

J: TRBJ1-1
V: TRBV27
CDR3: ASSQGTVNTEAF

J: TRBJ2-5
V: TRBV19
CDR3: ASSIWGGELEETQY

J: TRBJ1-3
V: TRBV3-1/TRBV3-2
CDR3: ASSPRDREGRGNTIY

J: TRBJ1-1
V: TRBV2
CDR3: ASSSITNRYTEAF

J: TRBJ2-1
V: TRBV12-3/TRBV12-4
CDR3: ASSPTNVLF

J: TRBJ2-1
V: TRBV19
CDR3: ASSIQRSSYNEQF

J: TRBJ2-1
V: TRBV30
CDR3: AWSVASGYNEQF

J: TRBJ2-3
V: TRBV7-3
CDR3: ASSSPTSGRTDTQY